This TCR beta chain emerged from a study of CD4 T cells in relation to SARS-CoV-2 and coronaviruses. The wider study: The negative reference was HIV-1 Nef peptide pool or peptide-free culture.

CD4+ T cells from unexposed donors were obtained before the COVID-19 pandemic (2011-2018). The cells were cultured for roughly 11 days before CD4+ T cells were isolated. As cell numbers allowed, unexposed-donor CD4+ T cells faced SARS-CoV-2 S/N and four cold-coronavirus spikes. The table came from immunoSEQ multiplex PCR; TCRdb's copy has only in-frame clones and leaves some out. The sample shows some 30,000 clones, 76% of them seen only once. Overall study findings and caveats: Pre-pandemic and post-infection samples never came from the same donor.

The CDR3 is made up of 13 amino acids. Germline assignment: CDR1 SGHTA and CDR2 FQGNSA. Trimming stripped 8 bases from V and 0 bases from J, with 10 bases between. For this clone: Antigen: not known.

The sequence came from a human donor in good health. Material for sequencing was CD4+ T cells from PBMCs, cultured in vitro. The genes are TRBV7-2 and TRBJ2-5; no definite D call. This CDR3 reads CASGLRYQETQYF. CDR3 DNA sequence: TGTGCCAGCGGATTAAGGTACCAAGAGACCCAGTACTTC.